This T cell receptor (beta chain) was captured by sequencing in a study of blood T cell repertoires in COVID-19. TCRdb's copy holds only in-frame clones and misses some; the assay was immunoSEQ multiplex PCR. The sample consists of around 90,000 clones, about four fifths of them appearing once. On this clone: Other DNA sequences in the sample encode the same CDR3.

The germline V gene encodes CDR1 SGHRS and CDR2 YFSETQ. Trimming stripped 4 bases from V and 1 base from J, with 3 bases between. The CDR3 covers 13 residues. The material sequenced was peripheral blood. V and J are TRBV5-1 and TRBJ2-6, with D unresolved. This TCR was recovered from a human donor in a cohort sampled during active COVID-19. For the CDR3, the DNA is TGCGCCAGCAGCCTTTCTGGGGCCAACGTCCTGACTTTC. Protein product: CASSLSGANVLTF.